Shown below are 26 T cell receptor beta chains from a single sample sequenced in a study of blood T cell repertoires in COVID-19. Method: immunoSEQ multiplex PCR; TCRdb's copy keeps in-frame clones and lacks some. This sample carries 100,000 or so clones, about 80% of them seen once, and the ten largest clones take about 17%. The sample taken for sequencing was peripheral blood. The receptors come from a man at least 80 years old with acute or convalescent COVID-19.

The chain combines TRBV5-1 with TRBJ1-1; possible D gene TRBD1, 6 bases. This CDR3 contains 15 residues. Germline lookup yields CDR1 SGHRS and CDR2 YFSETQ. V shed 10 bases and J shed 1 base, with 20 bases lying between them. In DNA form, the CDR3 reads TGCGCCCGCGGGGGGGGCGGAGGGCGGAACACTGAAGCTTTCTTT. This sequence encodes CARGGGGGRNTEAFF. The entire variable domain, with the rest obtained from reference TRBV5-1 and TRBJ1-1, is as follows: KAGVTQTPRYLIKTRGQQVTLSCSPISGHRSVSWYQQTPGQGLQFLFEYFSETQRNKGNFPGRFSGRQFSNSRSEMNVSTLELGDSALYLCARGGGGGRNTEAFFGQGTRLTVV.

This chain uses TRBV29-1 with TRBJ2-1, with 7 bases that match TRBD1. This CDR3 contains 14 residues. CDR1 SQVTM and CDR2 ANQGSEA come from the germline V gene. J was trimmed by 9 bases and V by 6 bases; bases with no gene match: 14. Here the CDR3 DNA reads TGCAGCGTCCGAATCAGACAGGGAACGACTGAGCAGTTCTTC. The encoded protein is CSVRIRQGTTEQFF.

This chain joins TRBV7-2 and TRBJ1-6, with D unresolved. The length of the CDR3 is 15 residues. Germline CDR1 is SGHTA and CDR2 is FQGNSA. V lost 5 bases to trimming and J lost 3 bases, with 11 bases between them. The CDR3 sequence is CASSTPSGYNSPLHF. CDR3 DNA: TGTGCCAGCAGCACACCATCGGGCTATAATTCACCCCTCCACTTT. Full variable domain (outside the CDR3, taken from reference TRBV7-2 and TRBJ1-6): GAGVSQSPSNKVTEKGKDVELRCDPISGHTALYWYRQSLGQGLEFLIYFQGNSAPDKSGLPSDRFSAERTGGSVSTLTIQRTQQEDSAVYLCASSTPSGYNSPLHFGNGTRLTVT.

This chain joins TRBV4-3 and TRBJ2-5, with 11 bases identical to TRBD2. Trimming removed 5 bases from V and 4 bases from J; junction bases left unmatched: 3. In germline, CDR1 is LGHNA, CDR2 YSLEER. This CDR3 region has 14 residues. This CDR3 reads CASSIGLAGETQYF. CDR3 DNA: TGCGCCAGCAGCATAGGACTAGCGGGAGAGACCCAGTACTTC.

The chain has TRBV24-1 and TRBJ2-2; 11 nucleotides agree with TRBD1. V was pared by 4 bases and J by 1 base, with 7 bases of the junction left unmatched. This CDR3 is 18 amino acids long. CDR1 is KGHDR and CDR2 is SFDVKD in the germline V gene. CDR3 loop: CATSDIGTGGLNTGELFF. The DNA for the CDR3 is TGTGCCACCAGTGACATTGGGACAGGGGGACTGAACACCGGGGAGCTGTTTTTT.

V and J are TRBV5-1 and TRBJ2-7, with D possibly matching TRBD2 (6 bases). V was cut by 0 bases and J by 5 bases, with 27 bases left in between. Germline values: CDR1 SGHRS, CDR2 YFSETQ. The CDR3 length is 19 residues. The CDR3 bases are TGCGCCAGCAGCTTGGGCGTGGGAGGAAATGGGGACCGTAAACACGAGCAGTACTTC. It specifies CASSLGVGGNGDRKHEQYF.

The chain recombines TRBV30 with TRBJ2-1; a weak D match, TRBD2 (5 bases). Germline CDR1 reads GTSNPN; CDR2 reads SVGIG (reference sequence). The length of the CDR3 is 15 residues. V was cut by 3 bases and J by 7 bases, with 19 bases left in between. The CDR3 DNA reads TGTGCCTGGAGGTTTGGTGGGAGACTAAATAATGAGCAGTTCTTC. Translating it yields CAWRFGGRLNNEQFF.

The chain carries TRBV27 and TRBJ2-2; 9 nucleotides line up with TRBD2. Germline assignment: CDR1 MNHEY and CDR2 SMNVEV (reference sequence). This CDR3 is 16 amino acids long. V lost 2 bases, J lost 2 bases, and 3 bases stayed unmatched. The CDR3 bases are TGTGCCAGCAGTTTAGGACTAGCGCTTAACACCGGGGAGCTGTTTTTT. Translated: CASSLGLALNTGELFF.

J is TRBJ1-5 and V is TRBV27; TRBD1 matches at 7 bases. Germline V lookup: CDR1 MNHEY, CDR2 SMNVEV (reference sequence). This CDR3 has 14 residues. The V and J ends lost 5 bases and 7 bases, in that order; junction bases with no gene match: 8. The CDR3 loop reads CASSPIQGRQPQHF. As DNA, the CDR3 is TGTGCCAGCAGTCCTATACAGGGGCGGCAGCCCCAGCATTTT.

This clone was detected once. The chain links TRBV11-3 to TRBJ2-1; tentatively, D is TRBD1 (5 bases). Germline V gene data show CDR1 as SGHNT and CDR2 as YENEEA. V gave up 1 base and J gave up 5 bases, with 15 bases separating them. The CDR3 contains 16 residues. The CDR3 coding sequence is TGTGCCAGCAGCTTAGCCCCCCGCAGACAGAACAATGAGCAGTTCTTC. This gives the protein CASSLAPRRQNNEQFF.

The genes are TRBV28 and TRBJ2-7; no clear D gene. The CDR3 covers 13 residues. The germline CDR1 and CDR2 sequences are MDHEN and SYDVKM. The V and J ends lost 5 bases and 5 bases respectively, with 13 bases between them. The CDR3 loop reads CASSTHPLDEQYF. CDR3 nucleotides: TGTGCCAGCAGTACTCACCCCTTGGACGAGCAGTACTTC.

CDR3 nucleotides: TGCGCCAGCAGCCAAGGGACGGGGAGTGTGACCCAGTACTTC. Encoded protein: CASSQGTGSVTQYF. The chain uses TRBV4-3 and TRBJ2-5; TRBD2 might be the D (5 bases). The germline gives CDR1 LGHNA, CDR2 YSLEER. The CDR3 sequence is 14 residues long. The V and J ends lost 1 base and 7 bases respectively, with 13 bases between them.

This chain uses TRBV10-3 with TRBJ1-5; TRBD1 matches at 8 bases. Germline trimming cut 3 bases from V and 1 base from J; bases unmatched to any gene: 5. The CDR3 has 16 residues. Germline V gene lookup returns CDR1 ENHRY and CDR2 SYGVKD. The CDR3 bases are TGTGCCATCAGTGAAGGTTGGACAGGGAGCAATCAGCCCCAGCATTTT. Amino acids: CAISEGWTGSNQPQHF.

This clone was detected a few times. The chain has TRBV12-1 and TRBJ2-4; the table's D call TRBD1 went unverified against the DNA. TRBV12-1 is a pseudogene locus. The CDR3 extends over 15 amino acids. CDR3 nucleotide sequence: TGTGCCAGCAGCCCCCCCACAGGGCCCAAAAACATTCAGTACTTC. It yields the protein CASSPPTGPKNIQYF.

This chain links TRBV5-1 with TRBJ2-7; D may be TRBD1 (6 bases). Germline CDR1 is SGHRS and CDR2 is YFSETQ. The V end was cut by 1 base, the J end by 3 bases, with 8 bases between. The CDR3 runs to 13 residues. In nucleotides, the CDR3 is TGCGCCAGCAGCTTGACAGGGATCTACGAGCAGTACTTC. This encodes CASSLTGIYEQYF.

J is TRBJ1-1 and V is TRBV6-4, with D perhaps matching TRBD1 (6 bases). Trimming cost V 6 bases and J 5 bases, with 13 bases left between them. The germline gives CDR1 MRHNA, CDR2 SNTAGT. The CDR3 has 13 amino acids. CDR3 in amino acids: CASSPTGYTEAFF. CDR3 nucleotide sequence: TGTGCCAGCAGCCCGACAGGTTATACTGAAGCTTTCTTT.

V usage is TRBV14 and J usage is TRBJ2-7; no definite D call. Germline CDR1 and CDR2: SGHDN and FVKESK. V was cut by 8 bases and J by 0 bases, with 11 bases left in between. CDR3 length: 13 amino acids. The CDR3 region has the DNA TGTGCCAGCTTAAACAGACCCTCCTACGAGCAGTACTTC. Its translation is CASLNRPSYEQYF. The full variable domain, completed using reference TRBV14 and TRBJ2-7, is EAGVTQFPSHSVIEKGQTVTLRCDPISGHDNLYWYRRVMGKEIKFLLHFVKESKQDESGMPNNRFLAERTGGTYSTLKVQPAELEDSGVYFCASLNRPSYEQYFGPGTRLTVT.

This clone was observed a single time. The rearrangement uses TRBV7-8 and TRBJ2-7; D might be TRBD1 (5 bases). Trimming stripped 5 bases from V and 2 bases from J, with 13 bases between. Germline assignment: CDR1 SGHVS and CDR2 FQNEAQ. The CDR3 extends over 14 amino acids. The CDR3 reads CASSPTAPTYEQYF. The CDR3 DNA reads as TGTGCCAGCAGCCCGACAGCTCCTACCTACGAGCAGTACTTC.

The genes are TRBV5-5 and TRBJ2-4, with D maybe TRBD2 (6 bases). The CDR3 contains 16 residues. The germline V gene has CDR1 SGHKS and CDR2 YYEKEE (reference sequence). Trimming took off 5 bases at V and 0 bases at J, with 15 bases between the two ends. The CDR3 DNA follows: TGTGCCAGCAGTTTTCCCAGGGACTCAGCCAAAAACATTCAGTACTTC. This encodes CASSFPRDSAKNIQYF.

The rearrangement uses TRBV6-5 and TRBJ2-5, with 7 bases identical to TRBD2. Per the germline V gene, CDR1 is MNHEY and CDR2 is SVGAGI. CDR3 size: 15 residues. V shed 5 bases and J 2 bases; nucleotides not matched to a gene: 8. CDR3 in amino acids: CASSKSLAGQETQYF. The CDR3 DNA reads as TGTGCCAGCAGTAAATCTTTAGCGGGTCAAGAGACCCAGTACTTC.

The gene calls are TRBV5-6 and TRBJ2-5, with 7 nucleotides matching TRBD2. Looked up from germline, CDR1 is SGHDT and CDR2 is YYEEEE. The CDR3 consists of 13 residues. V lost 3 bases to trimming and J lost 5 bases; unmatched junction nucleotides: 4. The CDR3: CASSSFSGETQYF. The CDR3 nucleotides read TGTGCCAGCAGCTCCTTTAGCGGGGAGACCCAGTACTTC. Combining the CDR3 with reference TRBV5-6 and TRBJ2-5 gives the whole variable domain DAGVTQSPTHLIKTRGQQVTLRCSPKSGHDTVSWYQQALGQGPQFIFQYYEEEERQRGNFPDRFSGHQFPNYSSELNVNALLLGDSALYLCASSSFSGETQYFGPGTRLLVL.

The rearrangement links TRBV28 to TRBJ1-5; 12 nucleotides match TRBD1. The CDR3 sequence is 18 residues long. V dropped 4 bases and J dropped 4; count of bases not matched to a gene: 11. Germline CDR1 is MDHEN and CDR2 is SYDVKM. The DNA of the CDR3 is TGTGCCAGCAGTTCATCACCGGGACAGGGGGCTGGGAATCAGCCCCAGCATTTT. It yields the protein CASSSSPGQGAGNQPQHF.

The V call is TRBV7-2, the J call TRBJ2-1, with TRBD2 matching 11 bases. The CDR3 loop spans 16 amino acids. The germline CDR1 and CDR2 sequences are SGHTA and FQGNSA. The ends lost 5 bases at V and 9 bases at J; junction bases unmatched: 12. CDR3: CASSSSGRAVAGEQFF. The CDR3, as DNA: TGTGCCAGCAGCAGTAGCGGGAGGGCCGTTGCGGGTGAGCAGTTCTTC.

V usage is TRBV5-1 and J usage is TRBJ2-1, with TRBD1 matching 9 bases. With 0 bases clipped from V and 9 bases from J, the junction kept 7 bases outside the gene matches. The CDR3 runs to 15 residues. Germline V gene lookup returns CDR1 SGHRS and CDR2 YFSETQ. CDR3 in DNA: TGCGCCAGCAGCTTGGGAGACAGGGGGATGGGTGAGCAGTTCTTC. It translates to CASSLGDRGMGEQFF.

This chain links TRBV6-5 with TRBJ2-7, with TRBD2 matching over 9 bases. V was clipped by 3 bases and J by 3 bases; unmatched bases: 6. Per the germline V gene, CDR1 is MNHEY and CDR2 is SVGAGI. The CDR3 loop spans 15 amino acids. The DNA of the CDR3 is TGTGCCAGCAGTTATGGCGGGGGGGCCCTCTACGAGCAGTACTTC. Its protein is CASSYGGGALYEQYF.

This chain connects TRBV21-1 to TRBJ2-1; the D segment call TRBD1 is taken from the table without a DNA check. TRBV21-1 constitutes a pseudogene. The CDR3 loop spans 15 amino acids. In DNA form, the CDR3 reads TGTGCCAGCACCGCTGACAGGGGGCGCGGCAATGAGCAGTTCTTC. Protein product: CASTADRGRGNEQFF.